This T cell receptor (beta chain) derives from a study of blood T cells in healthy people across ages. Germline assignment: CDR1 MGHDK and CDR2 SYGVNS. The CDR3 consists of 14 residues. V lost 3 bases and J 2 bases, leaving 9 bases between the germline ends. The authors ran a second PCR of roughly 7 to 11 cycles using a sample-barcoded 5' primer and a J-beta primer mix. TCRdb re-called the 5' RACE reads through MiXCR, storing one row per CDR3 protein. The sample has approximately 800,000 distinct CDR3 sequences, roughly 25% seen once. Per sample, at least 5.5 micrograms of total RNA were extracted. These data were likewise used in another study, on T cells of mothers and their children.

The chain recombines TRBV25-1 with TRBJ2-3, with D uncertain. The sample comprised blood. The TCR was taken from a boy aged 5 to 17 in good health. CDR3 nucleotide sequence: TGTGCCAGCAGTGACTTGCGAGACACAGATACGCAGTATTTT. As protein: CASSDLRDTDTQYF.